This T cell receptor (beta chain) was recorded in a study of blood T cell repertoires in COVID-19. J gave up 4 bases and V 7 bases, and 7 bases lay outside the gene matches. The CDR3 covers 13 residues. Germline values: CDR1 MNHEY, CDR2 SMNVEV (reference sequence). Here immunoSEQ multiplex PCR was the method, and the copy in TCRdb shows in-frame clones only, minus some. The top ten hold about 6% of the sample, which has about 340,000 clones, over 80% seen once. This sequence was found in a woman in her forties or fifties with COVID-19, enrolled during active disease. The sample was peripheral blood. The chain recombines TRBV27 with TRBJ2-7, with 7 bases that match TRBD1. The CDR3 DNA reads TGTGCCAGCAAGACAGGGTCCGGGTACGAGCAGTACTTC. This translates into CASKTGSGYEQYF.